This T cell receptor beta chain was obtained from a study of T cell changes during pregnancy in multiple sclerosis. The germline gives CDR1 LNHDA, CDR2 SQIVND (reference sequence). The CDR3 has 17 amino acids. The ends were cut back, 3 bases at V and 0 bases at J, with 14 bases in the middle. Sequenced by immunoSEQ multiplex PCR; TCRdb stores in-frame clones only, minus some. The sample shows about 93,000 clones, approximately 92% of them seen only once. The clonotype originates from a female donor with multiple sclerosis, enrolled in a pregnancy study. The V call is TRBV19, the J call TRBJ1-4; no firm D call. The sample consisted of peripheral blood, taken after pregnancy. The CDR3 here is CASSMGTAPATNEKLFF. CDR3 bases: TGTGCCAGTAGTATGGGTACAGCCCCAGCAACTAATGAAAAACTGTTTTTT.